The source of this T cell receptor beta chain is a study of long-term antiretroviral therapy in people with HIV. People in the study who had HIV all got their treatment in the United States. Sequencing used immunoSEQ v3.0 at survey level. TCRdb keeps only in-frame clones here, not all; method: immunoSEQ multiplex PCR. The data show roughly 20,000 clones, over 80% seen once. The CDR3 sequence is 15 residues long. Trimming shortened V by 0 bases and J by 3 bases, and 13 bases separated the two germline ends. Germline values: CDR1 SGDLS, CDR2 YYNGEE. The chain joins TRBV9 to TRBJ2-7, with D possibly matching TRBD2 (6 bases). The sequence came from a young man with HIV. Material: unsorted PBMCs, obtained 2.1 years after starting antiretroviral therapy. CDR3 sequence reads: CASSVAPGRLYEQYF. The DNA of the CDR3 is TGTGCCAGCAGCGTAGCTCCAGGGAGGCTCTACGAGCAGTACTTC.